This T cell receptor beta chain originates from a study of cytomegalovirus exposure and HLA in healthy donors. V gave up 5 bases and J gave up 2 bases, with 11 bases separating them. The CDR3 contains 14 residues. The germline gives CDR1 PRHDT, CDR2 FYEKMQ (reference sequence). A multiplex PCR was run with 60 Vbeta primers and 13 Jbeta primers. The protocol was immunoSEQ multiplex PCR, while the TCRdb copy is restricted to in-frame clones and leaves out a portion. Of 110,000 to 150,000 clones listed, about 74% are singletons. Study outcomes and limitations: Association of a missense DCLRE1C variant with TCR beta V- and J-gene trimming was reported in a later analysis.

Turning to this clone: Its target is not known.

The chain is built from TRBV13 and TRBJ2-3; D is ambiguous. This clonotype originated in a man between 18 and 29 years old in good health and CMV-seropositive. Sequencing used PBMCs. The CDR3 loop reads CASSQEYDTDTQYF. CDR3 in DNA: TGTGCCAGCAGCCAGGAATACGACACAGATACGCAGTATTTT.